These 8 T cell receptor beta chains came from one sample sequenced in a study of blood T cells in healthy people across ages. Primers used in a second PCR of roughly 7 to 11 cycles were a sample-barcoded 5' primer and a J-beta primer mix. MiXCR, run by TCRdb on the 5' RACE reads, gives a single entry per CDR3 protein. The sample has hundreds of thousands of distinct CDR3 sequences; around 50% are singletons. What was sequenced was blood. The receptors derive from a woman older than 75 in good health.

The DNA for the CDR3 is TGTGCCAGCAGTTTAGACCACGGCAGGAACACTGAAGCTTTCTTT. This codes for CASSLDHGRNTEAFF. The rearrangement uses TRBV27 and TRBJ1-1, with unresolved D. V lost 2 bases and J 1 base, leaving 11 bases between the germline ends. The germline V gene has CDR1 MNHEY and CDR2 SMNVEV (reference sequence). This CDR3 has 15 amino acids.

This sequence joins TRBV5-1 and TRBJ1-4, with 7 bases aligning to TRBD1. The germline CDR1 and CDR2 sequences are SGHRS and YFSETQ. J lost 6 bases, V lost 0 bases, and 5 bases had no gene match. The CDR3 consists of 15 residues. In DNA form, the CDR3 reads TGCGCCAGCAGCTTGGGACAGGGCTATTATGAAAAACTGTTTTTT. As protein: CASSLGQGYYEKLFF.

This clonotype was counted a few times. The chain carries TRBV6-5 and TRBJ1-6; a possible D gene is TRBD1 (5 bases). Germline V lookup: CDR1 MNHEY, CDR2 SVGAGI. V was shortened by 8 bases and J by 11 bases, with 22 bases between the two germline ends. CDR3 length: 15 amino acids. The CDR3 spells CASSPQQGRVPPLHF. CDR3 nucleotides: TGTGCCAGCTCTCCCCAGCAGGGCAGGGTCCCACCCCTCCACTTT.

In this sample, this clonotype turned up many times. The V and J genes are TRBV6-5 and TRBJ2-1; 11 bases match TRBD2. Losses at the gene ends were 4 bases for V and 6 bases for J; bases not matched to a gene: 5. Germline V gene sequence: CDR1 MNHEY, CDR2 SVGAGI. The CDR3 runs 15 residues. The CDR3 loop is CASSFTSGSVNEQFF. CDR3 DNA: TGTGCCAGCAGTTTTACTAGCGGGAGTGTCAATGAGCAGTTCTTC.

This clonotype was picked up many times. The V and J genes are TRBV7-2 and TRBJ1-5; 8 bases align to TRBD1. CDR1 SGHTA and CDR2 FQGNSA come from the germline V gene. V lost 5 bases to trimming and J lost 4 bases; unmatched junction nucleotides: 10. CDR3 size: 16 residues. CDR3 residues: CASSLMGTGGNQPQHF. In nucleotides, the CDR3 is TGTGCCAGCAGCCTGATGGGGACAGGTGGGAATCAGCCCCAGCATTTT.

This sequence joins TRBV6-6 and TRBJ2-7, with TRBD2 identical over 14 bases. This CDR3 has 16 residues. The V gene end was trimmed by 4 bases and the J gene end by 2 bases; junction bases not matched to a gene: 4. Germline V gene lookup returns CDR1 MNHNY and CDR2 SVGAGI (reference sequence). CDR3 in DNA: TGTGCCAGCAGTTTCGGGACTAGCGGGAGTCCCTACGAGCAGTACTTC. Encoded protein: CASSFGTSGSPYEQYF.

This clonotype showed up many times. The V and J genes are TRBV7-2 and TRBJ2-7; 7 bases agree with TRBD1. The ends lost 3 bases at V and 0 bases at J; junction bases unmatched: 2. This CDR3 region has 14 residues. Germline loops: CDR1 SGHTA, CDR2 FQGNSA. The CDR3, as DNA: TGTGCCAGCAGCTTTTCAGGGGGCTCCTACGAGCAGTACTTC. This sequence encodes CASSFSGGSYEQYF.

This chain joins TRBV7-2 and TRBJ1-2, with TRBD1 as a possible D gene (5 bases). The CDR3 has 12 residues. V lost 10 bases to trimming and J lost 5 bases, with 14 bases between them. The V gene's germline CDR1 is SGHTA and CDR2 FQGNSA. The CDR3 protein is CATAMGQYGYTF. CDR3 nucleotide sequence: TGTGCCACCGCCATGGGGCAATATGGCTACACCTTC.